The T cell receptor (beta chain) under discussion was sequenced for a study of blood T cells in healthy people across ages. Study context: When template switching was applied, about one barcoded beta molecule was captured per two T cells.

The CDR3 extends over 12 amino acids. Germline values: CDR1 ENHRY, CDR2 SYGVKD. Study results and caveats: Long-lived donors carried more naive CD4+ cells and greater diversity than aged donors.

This clonotype was detected a few times. No antigen is known for it. Sequence at one end of the junction differs from germline and may be a read error. For the second PCR, which ran for 7 to 11 cycles, a sample-barcoded 5' primer and a J-beta primer mix were used. All cDNA molecules were each tagged by a template-switch adaptor with 12 random nucleotides. Using its own MiXCR run on the 5' RACE reads, TCRdb lists one record per CDR3 protein. The data contain 1.5 million to 2 million distinct CDR3 sequences, roughly 27% of them seen just once; the ten biggest clones take up more than 6%. The receptor was derived from a woman aged 25 to 39 in good health. The specimen was blood. The chain is built from TRBV10-3 and TRBJ2-2; D unclear. CDR3: CAITPGTVELFF. CDR3 in DNA: TGTGCCATCACCCCTGGCACCGTGGAGCTGTTTTTT.